The rows below give T cell receptor beta chains drawn from one sample of a study of cytomegalovirus exposure and HLA in healthy donors. TCRdb's copy holds only in-frame clones and misses some; the assay was immunoSEQ multiplex PCR. The data hold around 100,000 clones, with more than 75% observed a single time. The sequencing sample was made of PBMCs. The source is a woman aged 40 to 49 in good health and CMV-seronegative. CDR3s include the opening cysteine and the closing phenylalanine or tryptophan. The D gene is left open where the match is weak. Only some rows state a clone size, as once, few, many or a class for expanded clones.

TRBV19,13,TRBJ2-7,TRBD1,.,CASSTRGSNEQYF,TGTGCCAGTAGCACCAGGGGGAGCAACGAGCAGTACTTC
TRBV6-5,13,TRBJ1-3,.,.,CASSYRGGNTIYF,TGTGCCAGCAGTTACAGGGGCGGAAACACCATATATTTT
TRBV18,15,TRBJ2-1,TRBD1,.,CASSRNRGTDNEQFF,TGTGCCAGCTCACGCAACAGGGGCACGGACAATGAGCAGTTCTTC
TRBV10-3,15,TRBJ1-5,TRBD1,.,CAISESTGEYQPQHF,TGTGCCATCAGTGAGTCCACAGGGGAATATCAGCCCCAGCATTTT
TRBV28,16,TRBJ2-1,TRBD2,few,CASSPVTSGWLDEQFF,TGTGCCAGCAGCCCCGTGACTAGCGGGTGGTTGGATGAGCAGTTCTTC
TRBV9,14,TRBJ2-7,TRBD1,.,CASSPTTGGWEQYF,TGTGCCAGCAGCCCGACGACAGGGGGCTGGGAGCAGTACTTC
TRBV7-9,14,TRBJ2-7,TRBD1,.,CASSFGTGSYEQYF,TGTGCCAGCAGCTTCGGGACAGGATCCTACGAGCAGTACTTC
TRBV9,16,TRBJ1-1,.,.,CASSGPVGRGDTEAFF,TGTGCCAGCAGCGGCCCCGTAGGGAGAGGTGACACTGAAGCTTTCTTT
TRBV19,14,TRBJ1-2,.,.,CASSIPGTNYGYTF,TGTGCCAGTAGTATACCGGGTACTAACTATGGCTACACCTTC
TRBV5-3,13,TRBJ2-1,TRBD2,few,CAKREGRNNEQFF,TGTGCTAAAAGGGAGGGCCGTAACAATGAGCAGTTCTTC
TRBV9,14,TRBJ1-2,.,.,CASSVGRAGYGYTF,TGTGCCAGCAGCGTAGGCAGGGCGGGATATGGCTACACCTTC
TRBV7-6,13,TRBJ1-1,TRBD1,.,CASSFRGNAEAFF,TGTGCCAGCAGCTTCAGGGGGAACGCTGAAGCTTTCTTT
TRBV28,13,TRBJ2-1,TRBD2,.,CASAGRANNEQFF,TGTGCCAGCGCCGGGAGGGCGAACAATGAGCAGTTCTTC
TRBV14,17,TRBJ2-7,.,.,CASSPLRGSGGTYEQYF,TGTGCCAGCAGCCCCCTGAGGGGCAGCGGAGGGACCTACGAGCAGTACTTC
TRBV2,12,TRBJ2-2,.,.,CASSESPGELFF,TGTGCCAGCAGTGAAAGCCCCGGGGAGCTGTTTTTT
TRBV7-9,12,TRBJ2-5,.,.,CASLGTGETQYF,TGTGCCAGCTTGGGTACGGGAGAGACCCAGTACTTC
TRBV4-3,15,TRBJ2-3,TRBD2,.,CASSQLSGSTDTQYF,TGCGCCAGCAGCCAACTTAGCGGGAGCACAGATACGCAGTATTTT
TRBV28,13,TRBJ2-7,.,.,CASSLGSLREQYF,TGTGCCAGCAGTCTCGGGTCCCTTCGCGAGCAGTACTTC